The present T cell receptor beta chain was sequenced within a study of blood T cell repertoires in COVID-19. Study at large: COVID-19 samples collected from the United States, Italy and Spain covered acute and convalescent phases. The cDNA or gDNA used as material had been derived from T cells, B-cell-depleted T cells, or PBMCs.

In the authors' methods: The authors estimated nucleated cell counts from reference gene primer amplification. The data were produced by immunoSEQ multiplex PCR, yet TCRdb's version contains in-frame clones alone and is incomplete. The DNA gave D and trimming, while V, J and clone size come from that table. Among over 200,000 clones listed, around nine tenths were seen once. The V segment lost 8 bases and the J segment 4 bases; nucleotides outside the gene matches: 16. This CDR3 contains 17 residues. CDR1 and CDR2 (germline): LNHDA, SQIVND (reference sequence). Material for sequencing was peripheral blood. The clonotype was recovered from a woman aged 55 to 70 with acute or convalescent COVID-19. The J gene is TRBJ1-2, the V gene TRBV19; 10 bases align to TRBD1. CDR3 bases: TGTGCCAGTGAGACACCCAGGGGACAGGGGAGAGGCTATGGCTACACCTTC. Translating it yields CASETPRGQGRGYGYTF.